A selection of T cell receptor beta chains follows, all from one sample in a study of cytotoxic CD8 clonotypes in ibrutinib-treated CLL. Clones were read by immunoSEQ multiplex PCR, and TCRdb kept only the in-frame ones, dropping some. The sample lists 200,000 or so clones, 70% seen once, with approximately 5.9% in the top ten. The material sequenced was PBMCs, taken after 12 months of ibrutinib treatment. The receptors were sampled from a human donor with chronic lymphocytic leukemia. The CDR3 runs from the conserved cysteine through the conserved F or W. Fields, in order: J gene, clone size, D gene, V gene, CDR3 protein, CDR3 DNA. The D gene is left open where the match is weak. For some rows the clone size is stated as once, few or many, or as a class when expanded; others skip it.

j_call: TRBJ2-1; clone_size: few; d_call: TRBD2; v_call: TRBV5-4; cdr3_aa: CASSFAGLAGDVF; cdr3_nt: TGTGCCAGCAGCTTTGCGGGACTAGCGGGAGATGTCTTC
j_call: TRBJ2-7; clone_size: .; d_call: .; v_call: TRBV30; cdr3_aa: CAQDGSSYEQYF; cdr3_nt: TGTGCCCAAGACGGGAGCTCCTACGAGCAGTACTTC
j_call: TRBJ1-5; clone_size: .; d_call: .; v_call: TRBV6-1; cdr3_aa: CASTTVGASNQPQHF; cdr3_nt: TGTGCCAGCACGACCGTCGGGGCGAGCAATCAGCCCCAGCATTTT
j_call: TRBJ1-1; clone_size: .; d_call: .; v_call: TRBV10-3; cdr3_aa: CAISGVGNTEAFF; cdr3_nt: TGTGCCATCAGTGGGGTTGGGAACACTGAAGCTTTCTTT
j_call: TRBJ2-3; clone_size: .; d_call: .; v_call: TRBV6-6; cdr3_aa: CASRRGTDTQYF; cdr3_nt: TGTGCCAGCCGGAGGGGGACAGATACGCAGTATTTT
j_call: TRBJ1-1; clone_size: .; d_call: TRBD1; v_call: TRBV5-1; cdr3_aa: CASSSDRGLSEAFF; cdr3_nt: TGCGCCAGCAGCAGTGACAGGGGGCTGTCTGAAGCTTTCTTT
j_call: TRBJ2-7; clone_size: .; d_call: .; v_call: TRBV27; cdr3_aa: CASKPRGAYEQYF; cdr3_nt: TGTGCCAGCAAGCCCCGAGGCGCCTACGAGCAGTACTTC
j_call: TRBJ2-7; clone_size: .; d_call: .; v_call: TRBV15; cdr3_aa: CATSPPGHTYEQYF; cdr3_nt: TGTGCCACCAGCCCACCGGGACACACCTACGAGCAGTACTTC
j_call: TRBJ1-1; clone_size: .; d_call: .; v_call: TRBV6-5; cdr3_aa: CASSWRRADTEAFF; cdr3_nt: TGTGCCAGCAGTTGGCGACGCGCCGACACTGAAGCTTTCTTT
j_call: TRBJ2-4; clone_size: .; d_call: TRBD1; v_call: TRBV28; cdr3_aa: CASSGTGSSLAKNIQYF; cdr3_nt: TGTGCCAGCAGTGGGACAGGCTCTAGTCTAGCCAAAAACATTCAGTACTTC
j_call: TRBJ2-7; clone_size: .; d_call: .; v_call: TRBV4-1; cdr3_aa: CASSQADQSSYEQYF; cdr3_nt: TGCGCCAGCAGCCAAGCCGACCAGAGCTCCTACGAGCAGTACTTC
j_call: TRBJ1-1; clone_size: .; d_call: TRBD1; v_call: TRBV30; cdr3_aa: CAWSTIQGRGLNTEAFF; cdr3_nt: TGTGCCTGGAGTACTATACAGGGGAGGGGGCTGAACACTGAAGCTTTCTTT
j_call: TRBJ2-1; clone_size: .; d_call: .; v_call: TRBV28; cdr3_aa: CASSTTGKSMYEQFF; cdr3_nt: TGTGCCAGCAGCACTACAGGGAAGTCGATGTATGAGCAGTTCTTC
j_call: TRBJ1-5; clone_size: .; d_call: TRBD1; v_call: TRBV5-3; cdr3_aa: CARSFTKSGQKNNQPQHF; cdr3_nt: TGTGCCAGAAGCTTTACCAAATCGGGACAGAAAAACAATCAGCCCCAGCATTTT
j_call: TRBJ1-1; clone_size: once; d_call: TRBD1; v_call: TRBV19; cdr3_aa: CASRPGQGLTEAFF; cdr3_nt: TGTGCCAGTAGGCCGGGACAGGGATTGACCGAAGCTTTCTTT
j_call: TRBJ1-4; clone_size: .; d_call: .; v_call: TRBV18; cdr3_aa: CASSPRSTAASTNEKLFF; cdr3_nt: TGTGCCAGCTCACCAAGATCGACAGCGGCGTCAACTAATGAAAAACTGTTTTTT
j_call: TRBJ1-1; clone_size: .; d_call: .; v_call: TRBV11-2; cdr3_aa: CASPGALGNTEAFF; cdr3_nt: TGTGCCAGCCCGGGGGCACTCGGGAACACTGAAGCTTTCTTT
j_call: TRBJ2-1; clone_size: .; d_call: .; v_call: TRBV5-6; cdr3_aa: CASSLGRWDEQFF; cdr3_nt: TGTGCCAGCAGCTTGGGACGATGGGATGAGCAGTTCTTC
j_call: TRBJ1-5; clone_size: few; d_call: .; v_call: TRBV30; cdr3_aa: CAWTRGGQPQHF; cdr3_nt: TGTGCCTGGACTAGGGGCGGTCAGCCCCAGCATTTT
j_call: TRBJ2-7; clone_size: .; d_call: TRBD1; v_call: TRBV5-6; cdr3_aa: CASSPGTGSDEQYF; cdr3_nt: TGTGCCAGCAGCCCCGGGACAGGGAGTGACGAGCAGTACTTC
j_call: TRBJ2-1; clone_size: .; d_call: TRBD1; v_call: TRBV29-1; cdr3_aa: CSVDLWDRDNEQFF; cdr3_nt: TGCAGCGTTGACCTATGGGACAGGGACAATGAGCAGTTCTTC
j_call: TRBJ1-5; clone_size: .; d_call: TRBD1; v_call: TRBV9; cdr3_aa: CASSGGTGGQPQHF; cdr3_nt: TGTGCCAGCAGCGGCGGGACAGGGGGACAGCCCCAGCATTTT
j_call: TRBJ2-7; clone_size: .; d_call: .; v_call: TRBV2; cdr3_aa: CASSVRDTSGYEQYF; cdr3_nt: TGTGCCAGCAGTGTTAGGGACACCTCGGGGTACGAGCAGTACTTC
j_call: TRBJ1-1; clone_size: .; d_call: TRBD1; v_call: TRBV7-8; cdr3_aa: CASSPRTGGSTEAFF; cdr3_nt: TGTGCCAGCAGCCCCCGGACAGGTGGGAGCACTGAAGCTTTCTTT
j_call: TRBJ1-2; clone_size: .; d_call: .; v_call: TRBV7-9; cdr3_aa: CASSLAHVTGDYGYTF; cdr3_nt: TGTGCCAGCAGCTTAGCGCACGTGACAGGAGACTATGGCTACACCTTC
j_call: TRBJ1-5; clone_size: .; d_call: .; v_call: TRBV6-5; cdr3_aa: CASRVTGIGQPQHF; cdr3_nt: TGTGCCAGCAGAGTTACAGGCATCGGTCAGCCCCAGCATTTT
j_call: TRBJ2-7; clone_size: .; d_call: .; v_call: TRBV5-1; cdr3_aa: CASSLYRGGEQYF; cdr3_nt: TGCGCCAGCAGCTTATACAGGGGAGGCGAGCAGTACTTC
j_call: TRBJ1-3; clone_size: .; d_call: .; v_call: TRBV4-3; cdr3_aa: CASSQGNGRNTIYF; cdr3_nt: TGCGCCAGCAGCCAAGGAAATGGACGAAACACCATATATTTT
j_call: TRBJ1-6; clone_size: once; d_call: TRBD1; v_call: TRBV6-5; cdr3_aa: CASRQTGFNSPLHF; cdr3_nt: TGTGCCAGCAGACAGACAGGGTTCAATTCACCCCTCCACTTT
j_call: TRBJ1-1; clone_size: once; d_call: .; v_call: TRBV29-1; cdr3_aa: CSVEEMGAHLNTEAFF; cdr3_nt: TGCAGCGTTGAAGAAATGGGGGCACACCTTAACACTGAAGCTTTCTTT
j_call: TRBJ2-7; clone_size: .; d_call: .; v_call: TRBV27; cdr3_aa: CASSLKGLATYEQYF; cdr3_nt: TGTGCCAGCAGTTTAAAGGGCCTGGCGACCTACGAGCAGTACTTC
j_call: TRBJ1-2; clone_size: .; d_call: .; v_call: TRBV7-9; cdr3_aa: CASSLQGNYGYTF; cdr3_nt: TGTGCCAGCAGCTTACAGGGGAATTATGGCTACACCTTC
j_call: TRBJ1-2; clone_size: .; d_call: .; v_call: TRBV4-2; cdr3_aa: CASSQPLKADYGYTF; cdr3_nt: TGTGCCAGCAGCCAACCACTAAAAGCGGACTATGGCTACACCTTC
j_call: TRBJ2-7; clone_size: .; d_call: TRBD2; v_call: TRBV6-5; cdr3_aa: CASSYLAGYEQYF; cdr3_nt: TGTGCCAGCAGTTACCTAGCGGGGTACGAGCAGTACTTC
j_call: TRBJ2-5; clone_size: few; d_call: TRBD2; v_call: TRBV15; cdr3_aa: CATSGGLAGLETQYF; cdr3_nt: TGTGCCACCAGCGGGGGTCTAGCGGGACTTGAGACCCAGTACTTC
j_call: TRBJ1-2; clone_size: .; d_call: .; v_call: TRBV9; cdr3_aa: CASSVARQNYGYTF; cdr3_nt: TGTGCCAGCAGCGTAGCCAGGCAGAACTATGGCTACACCTTC
j_call: TRBJ2-5; clone_size: .; d_call: .; v_call: TRBV5-1; cdr3_aa: CASSLRAEETQYF; cdr3_nt: TGCGCCAGCAGCTTGAGGGCAGAAGAGACCCAGTACTTC
j_call: TRBJ1-1; clone_size: many; d_call: .; v_call: TRBV7-6; cdr3_aa: CASSAGDTEAFF; cdr3_nt: TGTGCCAGCAGCGCGGGGGACACTGAAGCTTTCTTT
j_call: TRBJ1-2; clone_size: few; d_call: .; v_call: TRBV9; cdr3_aa: CASSVEMRGAGYTF; cdr3_nt: TGTGCCAGCAGCGTAGAAATGCGGGGGGCAGGCTACACCTTC
j_call: TRBJ2-1; clone_size: .; d_call: .; v_call: TRBV5-1; cdr3_aa: CASSLLQIGEQFF; cdr3_nt: TGCGCCAGCAGCTTGCTTCAAATCGGTGAGCAGTTCTTC
j_call: TRBJ2-5; clone_size: .; d_call: TRBD2; v_call: TRBV6-5; cdr3_aa: CASSYGGGGPETQYF; cdr3_nt: TGTGCCAGCAGTTACGGCGGGGGGGGGCCGGAGACCCAGTACTTC
j_call: TRBJ2-5; clone_size: .; d_call: TRBD2; v_call: TRBV7-2; cdr3_aa: CAGRGGGIGETQYF; cdr3_nt: TGTGCCGGGAGGGGAGGCGGGATAGGGGAGACCCAGTACTTC
j_call: TRBJ2-7; clone_size: .; d_call: .; v_call: TRBV5-1; cdr3_aa: CASSPTDRIGGQYF; cdr3_nt: TGCGCCAGCAGCCCGACAGACCGAATTGGAGGGCAGTACTTC
j_call: TRBJ1-4; clone_size: .; d_call: .; v_call: TRBV7-2; cdr3_aa: CASSRPMGVRFF; cdr3_nt: TGTGCCAGCAGCCGACCAATGGGGGTACGGTTTTTT
j_call: TRBJ2-3; clone_size: .; d_call: .; v_call: TRBV5-1; cdr3_aa: CASSHIRGFIDTQYF; cdr3_nt: TGCGCCAGCAGTCATATTCGGGGGTTCATTGATACGCAGTATTTT
j_call: TRBJ2-5; clone_size: once; d_call: .; v_call: TRBV4-3; cdr3_aa: CASSQGSGRETQYF; cdr3_nt: TGCGCCAGCAGCCAAGGGTCGGGGAGAGAGACCCAGTACTTC
j_call: TRBJ2-7; clone_size: .; d_call: .; v_call: TRBV6-1; cdr3_aa: CASSDLYEQYF; cdr3_nt: TGTGCCAGCAGTGATCTATACGAGCAGTACTTC
j_call: TRBJ1-1; clone_size: .; d_call: .; v_call: TRBV6-1; cdr3_aa: CASLAGNTEAFF; cdr3_nt: TGTGCCAGCTTGGCAGGGAACACTGAAGCTTTCTTT
j_call: TRBJ2-7; clone_size: .; d_call: TRBD2; v_call: TRBV7-2; cdr3_aa: CASSLKTSGDYEQYF; cdr3_nt: TGTGCCAGCAGCTTAAAGACTAGCGGGGATTACGAGCAGTACTTC
j_call: TRBJ1-2; clone_size: .; d_call: .; v_call: TRBV6-5; cdr3_aa: CASSYSTGGDDGYTF; cdr3_nt: TGTGCCAGCAGTTACTCGACAGGTGGGGACGACGGCTACACCTTC
j_call: TRBJ1-3; clone_size: few; d_call: .; v_call: TRBV5-1; cdr3_aa: CASSLVPGGNTIYF; cdr3_nt: TGCGCCAGCAGCTTGGTGCCAGGGGGAAACACCATATATTTT
j_call: TRBJ2-1; clone_size: many; d_call: .; v_call: TRBV21-1; cdr3_aa: CASSKERSYNEQFF; cdr3_nt: TGTGCCAGCAGCAAGGAACGTTCCTACAATGAGCAGTTCTTC
j_call: TRBJ1-2; clone_size: .; d_call: .; v_call: TRBV25-1; cdr3_aa: CASSPGPSGSDGYTF; cdr3_nt: TGTGCCAGCAGTCCGGGACCTAGCGGCTCTGATGGCTACACCTTC
j_call: TRBJ1-2; clone_size: .; d_call: TRBD1; v_call: TRBV28; cdr3_aa: CASSLLPGGAYGYTF; cdr3_nt: TGTGCCAGCAGCCTCCTTCCAGGGGGCGCCTATGGCTACACCTTC
j_call: TRBJ1-1; clone_size: .; d_call: .; v_call: TRBV29-1; cdr3_aa: CSPSRDGNTEAFF; cdr3_nt: TGCAGCCCGTCCCGGGACGGGAACACTGAAGCTTTCTTT
j_call: TRBJ1-1; clone_size: .; d_call: .; v_call: TRBV10-1; cdr3_aa: CASSESPNTEAFF; cdr3_nt: TGCGCCAGCAGTGAGTCACCGAACACTGAAGCTTTCTTT
j_call: TRBJ1-2; clone_size: .; d_call: .; v_call: TRBV20-1; cdr3_aa: CSHSGDGGYTF; cdr3_nt: TGCAGTCACAGCGGGGATGGTGGCTACACCTTC